This passage covers 24 T cell receptor delta chains from one sample sequenced in a study of gamma-delta T cells after stem cell transplantation. TCRdb repeated clone calling on the RT-PCR reads with CATT. The table has 10,000 to 13,000 delta-chain clones, less than 50% seen once. Material: gamma-delta T cells. Every receptor here comes from a human donor. It is not recorded whose cells these are; they may come from a transplant donor.

Of note for this clone: The same CDR3 also results from other DNA sequences found in this sample. The chain has TRDV1 and TRDJ1, with D possibly being TRDD3 (5 bases). Germline V gene lookup returns CDR1 TSWWSYY and CDR2 QGS. V lost 4 bases and J 0 bases, leaving 18 bases between the germline ends. The length of the CDR3 is 17 residues. CDR3 DNA sequence: TGTGCTCTTGGGGTCGTCCTGGGTCTCTCCTACACCGATAAACTCATCTTT. It codes for CALGVVLGLSYTDKLIF.

In its sample, this clone was seen a few times. This CDR3 is also generated by other DNA sequences in the sample. The CDR3 DNA sequence: TGTGCTCTTGGGGAACTAAGGGGATACACCGATAAACTCATCTTT. It codes for CALGELRGYTDKLIF. The V gene is TRDV1, the J gene TRDJ1; maybe TRDD3 (6 bases). Germline V gene sequence: CDR1 TSWWSYY, CDR2 QGS. Trimming stripped 0 bases from V and 0 bases from J, with 8 bases between. The CDR3 sequence is 15 residues long.

As to this clone: The same CDR3 is also encoded by other DNA sequences in this sample. The chain joins TRDV1 to TRDJ1; D possibly corresponds to TRDD3 (6 bases). Trimming left V 4 bases short and J 0 bases short, with 18 bases between. The CDR3 consists of 17 residues. Germline CDR1 and CDR2: TSWWSYY and QGS. The CDR3 loop is CALGVVLGLSYTDKLIF. The CDR3 coding sequence is TGTGCTCTTGGGGTCGTCCTGGGGCTCTCCTACACCGATAAACTCATCTTT.

V is TRDV2 and J is TRDJ1, with 7 bases identical to TRDD3. Germline V lookup: CDR1 GEAIGNYY, CDR2 EKD. The CDR3 is 23 amino acids. After removal of 0 bases from V and 2 bases from J, the junction contained 29 bases not matched to a gene. This chain's CDR3 is CACDTGITRGTGVHYPPTDKLIF. For the CDR3, the DNA is TGTGCCTGTGACACCGGCATTACTAGAGGAACTGGGGTTCACTATCCCCCAACCGATAAACTCATCTTT.

V and J are TRDV1 and TRDJ1; perhaps TRDD3 as D (5 bases). Trimming stripped 5 bases from V and 0 bases from J, with 22 bases between. The CDR3 is 18 amino acids. CDR1 is TSWWSYY, CDR2 QGS, per germline. The CDR3 is CALGFIPSRGQHTDKLIF. Written as DNA, the CDR3 is TGTGCTCTTGGGTTCATTCCCTCGCGGGGACAACACACCGATAAACTCATCTTT.

This clone was seen more than once but under ten times. This chain joins TRDV1 and TRDJ1; 9 bases are a match to TRDD2. The CDR3 sequence is 24 residues long. Trimming cost V 6 bases and J 7 bases; bases outside gene matches: 39. Germline CDR1 and CDR2: TSWWSYY and QGS. CDR3 protein: CALGSPPSYATTPTLGAPGPKLIF. CDR3 nucleotides: TGTGCTCTTGGCTCCCCCCCTTCCTACGCTACTACTCCGACCCTGGGGGCCCCAGGTCCTAAACTCATCTTT.

On this clone itself: The junction and the germline gene differ at one end; a read error may be behind it. V is TRDV2 and J is TRDJ3, with a weak D call TRDD3 (6 bases). The CDR3 runs 19 residues. From germline, CDR1 is GEAIGNYY and CDR2 EKD. The CDR3 bases are TGTGCCTGTGACACCGTCCTGGGGCCCCACTCCTTGGACACCCGACAGATGTTTTTC. Protein product: CACDTVLGPHSLDTRQMFF.

This clone was recorded a few times. This chain joins TRDV3 and TRDJ3, with 8 bases that match TRDD3. CDR1 and CDR2 (germline): TVYSNPD, GDNSRS (reference sequence). This CDR3 is built from 17 residues. After removal of 0 bases from V and 0 bases from J, the junction contained 4 bases not matched to a gene. CDR3 coding DNA: TGTGCCTTTAGGGCTGGGGGAGACTCCTGGGACACCCGACAGATGTTTTTC. Protein product: CAFRAGGDSWDTRQMFF.

This clone was picked up a small number of times. This could be a read error, since a much larger clone is one nucleotide away. The chain couples TRDV2 to TRDJ3; 8 bases map to TRDD3. Germline values: CDR1 GEAIGNYY, CDR2 EKD. This CDR3 spans 18 amino acids. V was pared by 3 bases and J by 0 bases, with 6 bases of the junction left unmatched. CDR3 nucleotides: TGTGCCTGTGACGTACTGGGGGGTAGCTCCTGGGACACCCGACAGATGTTTTTC. Amino acids: CACDVLGGSSWDTRQMFF.

This clone rates as medium-sized (0.01 to 0.1%). This same CDR3 is encoded by further DNA sequences in the sample. The V and J genes are TRDV2 and TRDJ3; 9 bases map to TRDD3. After removal of 0 bases from V and 0 bases from J, the junction contained 5 bases not matched to a gene. Germline V gene lookup returns CDR1 GEAIGNYY and CDR2 EKD. The CDR3 extends over 19 amino acids. DNA of the CDR3: TGTGCCTGTGACACCGTACTGGGGGACAGCTCCTGGGACACCCGACAGATGTTTTTC. Translating gives CACDTVLGDSSWDTRQMFF.

A single count supports this clone. V gene TRDV2 combines with J gene TRDJ3; the match to TRDD3 covers 8 bases. The CDR3 contains 24 residues. With V trimmed by 0 bases and J by 0 bases, 21 bases remained unmatched. The germline V gene encodes CDR1 GEAIGNYY and CDR2 EKD. CDR3 protein: CACDTPQARLLWDTGSWDTRQMFF. DNA of the CDR3: TGTGCCTGTGACACCCCCCAGGCCCGACTACTGTGGGATACGGGCTCCTGGGACACCCGACAGATGTTTTTC.

The chain combines TRDV1 with TRDJ1, with TRDD3 matching over 7 bases. J lost 3 bases, V lost 0 bases, and 13 bases had no gene match. This CDR3 has 18 residues. Germline V gives CDR1 TSWWSYY, CDR2 QGS. DNA of the CDR3: TGTGCTCTTGGGGAACTGTACTGGGGTAAAAGGGGCCCCGATAAACTCATCTTT. It encodes CALGELYWGKRGPDKLIF.

Comments on this clone: Compared with germline, one end of the junction differs, possibly owing to a read error. V usage is TRDV3 and J usage is TRDJ1; D could derive from TRDD2 or TRDD3 (9 bases each). CDR1 and CDR2 from the germline V gene are TVYSNPD and GDNSRS (reference sequence). CDR3 length: 20 residues. CDR3 sequence reads: CAFPSSFLHLWGIAPDTLIF. CDR3 coding DNA: TGTGCCTTTCCCTCCTCCTTCCTACACCTTTGGGGGATAGCACCCGATACACTCATCTTT.

This clone has a handful of counts. CDR3 coding DNA: TGTGCCTTTATGACCGCACTGGGGGATACGGGCCTCACCGATAAACTCATCTTT. Translated: CAFMTALGDTGLTDKLIF. The chain has TRDV3 and TRDJ1; TRDD3 matches at 13 bases. J was trimmed by 1 base and V by 1 base; bases with no gene match: 12. CDR1 and CDR2 from the germline V gene are TVYSNPD and GDNSRS (reference sequence). The CDR3 contains 18 residues.

By its share, this clone is medium-sized. The chain employs TRDV2 and TRDJ3; 12 bases are a match to TRDD3. CDR3 size: 21 residues. The germline V gene encodes CDR1 GEAIGNYY and CDR2 EKD. V was clipped by 4 bases and J by 0 bases; unmatched bases: 12. The CDR3 nucleotides read TGTGCCTGTGATTCTGTACTGGGGGATACTCAGAGCTCCTGGGACACCCGACAGATGTTTTTC. Its protein product is CACDSVLGDTQSSWDTRQMFF.

The V call is TRDV1, the J call TRDJ1, with TRDD3 identical over 13 bases. Germline V gene data show CDR1 as TSWWSYY and CDR2 as QGS. This CDR3 contains 20 residues. V gave up 0 bases and J gave up 3 bases; unmatched junction bases: 13. CDR3: CALGELYSDYWGIRADKLIF. The DNA of the CDR3 is TGTGCTCTTGGGGAACTCTACTCCGATTACTGGGGGATACGGGCCGATAAACTCATCTTT.

This clone was seen only a few times. The rearrangement links TRDV3 to TRDJ1; D is possibly TRDD2 (5 bases). This CDR3 is 14 amino acids long. Germline V CDR1 and CDR2: TVYSNPD, GDNSRS (reference sequence). Trimming removed 1 base at V and 3 bases at J, with 15 bases between. The CDR3 sequence is CAFKTLPYADKLIF. In DNA form, the CDR3 reads TGTGCCTTTAAGACCCTACCGTACGCCGATAAACTCATCTTT.

In this sample, this clone turned up a few times. CDR3 in DNA: TGTGCTCTTGGGGAGATATTTCTGTATCAGGGTATAGACTCAAACGTACTGGGGGATCCCCAGGCCACAGCACAACTCTTCTTT. It translates to CALGEIFLYQGIDSNVLGDPQATAQLFF. V gene TRDV1 combines with J gene TRDJ2; 10 bases fit TRDD3. With 3 bases clipped from V and 5 bases from J, the junction kept 42 bases outside the gene matches. The germline V gene has CDR1 TSWWSYY and CDR2 QGS. The CDR3 extends over 28 amino acids.

CDR3 bases: TGTGCTCTTGGGAAGGGGGGCTGGTACTTGTACGCCGATAAACTCATCTTT. Encoded protein: CALGKGGWYLYADKLIF. The gene calls are TRDV1 and TRDJ1, with D possibly TRDD3 on 5 matching bases. The germline V gene has CDR1 TSWWSYY and CDR2 QGS. Deletions cut 5 bases from V and 3 bases from J, with 22 bases between. The CDR3 has 17 residues.

The CDR3 is CALGGLLPYWGTPSHTDKLIF. In DNA form, the CDR3 reads TGTGCTCTTGGGGGCCTCCTCCCGTACTGGGGGACACCCTCCCACACCGATAAACTCATCTTT. The chain carries TRDV1 and TRDJ1; 9 nucleotides match TRDD3. The V gene end was trimmed by 4 bases and the J gene end by 0 bases; junction bases not matched to a gene: 21. The V gene's germline CDR1 is TSWWSYY and CDR2 QGS. The CDR3 has 21 amino acids.

This chain connects TRDV1 to TRDJ1; 7 bases map to TRDD3. Germline V gene lookup returns CDR1 TSWWSYY and CDR2 QGS. The CDR3 is 22 residues long. J was trimmed by 2 bases and V by 0 bases; bases with no gene match: 24. The CDR3 sequence: CALGELVGFVPLWGKSTDKLIF. In DNA, the CDR3 is TGTGCTCTTGGGGAACTAGTGGGATTCGTCCCCCTTTGGGGGAAGTCTACCGATAAACTCATCTTT.

This chain links TRDV3 with TRDJ1; 11 nucleotides line up with TRDD3. Trimming cost V 2 bases and J 2 bases; bases outside gene matches: 10. This CDR3 contains 16 residues. CDR1 and CDR2 from the germline V gene are TVYSNPD and GDNSRS (reference sequence). Here the CDR3 DNA reads TGTGCCTTTTCCCTACTGGGGGATAATAATACCGATAAACTCATCTTT. This codes for CAFSLLGDNNTDKLIF.

This clone showed up just a few times. The CDR3 loop reads CALGNLRGFPPWYTDKLIF. As DNA, the CDR3 is TGTGCTCTTGGGAACCTCCGCGGGTTTCCACCGTGGTACACCGATAAACTCATCTTT. The chain has TRDV1 and TRDJ1; no clear D. V lost 5 bases, J lost 0 bases, and 25 bases lay in between. The germline V gene has CDR1 TSWWSYY and CDR2 QGS. The length of the CDR3 is 19 residues.

The CDR3 coding sequence is TGTGCCTGTGACACCGGTAAACGGGGGGAGACCCCTTACACCGATAAACTCATCTTT. Encoded protein: CACDTGKRGETPYTDKLIF. The chain carries TRDV2 and TRDJ1; D is possibly TRDD3 (6 bases). The germline gives CDR1 GEAIGNYY, CDR2 EKD. This CDR3 is built from 19 residues. V dropped 0 bases and J dropped 0 bases, with 22 bases sitting between them.